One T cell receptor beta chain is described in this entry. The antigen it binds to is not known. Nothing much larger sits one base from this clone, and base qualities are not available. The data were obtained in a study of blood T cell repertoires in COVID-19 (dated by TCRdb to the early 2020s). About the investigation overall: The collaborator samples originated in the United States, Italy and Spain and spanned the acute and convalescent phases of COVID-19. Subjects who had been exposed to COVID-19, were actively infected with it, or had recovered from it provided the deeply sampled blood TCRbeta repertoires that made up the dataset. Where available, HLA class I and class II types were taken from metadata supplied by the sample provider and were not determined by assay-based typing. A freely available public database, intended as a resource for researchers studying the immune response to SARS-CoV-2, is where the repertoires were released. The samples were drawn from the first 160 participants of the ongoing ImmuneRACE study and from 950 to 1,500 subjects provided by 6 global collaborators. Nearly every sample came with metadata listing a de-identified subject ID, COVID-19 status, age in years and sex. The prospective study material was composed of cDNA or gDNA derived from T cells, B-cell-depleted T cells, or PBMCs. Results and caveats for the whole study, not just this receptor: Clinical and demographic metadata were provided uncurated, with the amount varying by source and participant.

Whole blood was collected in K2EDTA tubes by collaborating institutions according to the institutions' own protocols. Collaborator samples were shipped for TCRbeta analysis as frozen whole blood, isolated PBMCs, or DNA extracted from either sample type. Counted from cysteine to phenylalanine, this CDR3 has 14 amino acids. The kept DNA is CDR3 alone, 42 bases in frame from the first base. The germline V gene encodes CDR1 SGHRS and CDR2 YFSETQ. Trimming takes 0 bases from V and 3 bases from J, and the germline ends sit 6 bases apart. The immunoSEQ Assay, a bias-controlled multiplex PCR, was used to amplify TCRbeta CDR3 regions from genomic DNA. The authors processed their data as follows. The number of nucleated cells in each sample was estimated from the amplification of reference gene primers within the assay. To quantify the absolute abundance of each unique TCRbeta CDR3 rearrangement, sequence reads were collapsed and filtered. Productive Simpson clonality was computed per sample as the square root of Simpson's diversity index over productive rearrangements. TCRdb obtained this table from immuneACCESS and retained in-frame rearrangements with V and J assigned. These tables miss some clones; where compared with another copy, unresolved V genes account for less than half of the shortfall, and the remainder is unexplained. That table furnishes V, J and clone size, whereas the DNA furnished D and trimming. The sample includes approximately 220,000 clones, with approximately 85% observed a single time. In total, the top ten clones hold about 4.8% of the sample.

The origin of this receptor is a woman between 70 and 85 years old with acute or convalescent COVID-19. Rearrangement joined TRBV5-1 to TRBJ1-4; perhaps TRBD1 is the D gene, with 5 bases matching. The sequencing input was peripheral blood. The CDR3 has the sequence CASSLGGPNEKLFF. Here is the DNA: TGCGCCAGCAGCTTGGGGGGCCCTAATGAAAAACTGTTTTTT.